This T cell receptor beta chain was retrieved from a study of Tregs in tolerant kidney transplant recipients. Study as a whole: Activated donor B cells came from 10-day culture on CD40L 3T3 cells.

This clone was found a few times. Its antigen remains unidentified. Data came from immunoSEQ multiplex PCR; TCRdb stores just in-frame clones and leaves some out. The profile shows a few thousand clones, less than 45% of them singletons. The clonotype originates from a human donor in good health. The material sequenced was Tregs from blood grown in culture.

This CDR3 reads CASRERGQGRNQPQHF. CDR3 sequence (DNA): TGTGCCAGTAGGGAAAGAGGACAGGGACGCAATCAGCCCCAGCATTTT. This chain uses TRBV19 with TRBJ1-5; 8 nucleotides line up with TRBD1. Germline V gives CDR1 LNHDA, CDR2 SQIVND (reference sequence). V lost 6 bases, J lost 2 bases, and 9 bases stayed unmatched. The CDR3 runs 16 residues.